This entry lists 16 T cell receptor beta chains sequenced from one sample in a study of CD8+ T cells in alopecia areata. Extraction of RNA preceded its reverse transcription into cDNA, which served as the sequencing template. Profiled with immunoSEQ multiplex PCR; TCRdb holds only in-frame clones, not every one. Altogether about 110,000 clones were found in the sample, and no singletons occur. Sequencing used lesional skin. The origin of the receptors is a C3H/HeJ mouse with alopecia areata. The mice in this strain carry MHC haplotype H2-k.

In regard to this clone: TCRdb's protein and the DNA translation differ at residue 12; the protein here comes from the DNA. Gene names refer to mouse genes. The CDR3 extends 3 residues past the end of the read, so its final part is completed from the germline J gene. V gene TRBV1 combines with J gene TRBJ1-6; 7 bases map to TRBD1. TRBJ1-6 is an ORF; its function is uncertain. The V and J ends lost 3 bases and 4 bases, in that order; junction bases with no gene match: 3. The V gene's germline CDR1 is NSQYPW and CDR2 LRSPGD (reference sequence). CDR3 length: 15 amino acids. The sequenced part of the CDR3 DNA is TGCACCTGCAGTGCGCGGACAGGATATAATTCGCCC. Residues: CTCSARTGYNSP. The CDR3 as a whole reads CTCSARTGYNSPLYF.

This clone was counted a few times. At residue 14, the TCRdb protein and translated DNA are inconsistent; the protein given comes from the DNA. Gene names denote mouse genes. Sequencing ends 3 residues short of the CDR3 end; the germline J gene provides the rest. V and J are TRBV13-3 and TRBJ1-3, with TRBD1 identical over 10 bases. The ends lost 2 bases at V and 0 bases at J; junction bases unmatched: 5. Germline lookup yields CDR1 NNHDY and CDR2 SYVADS. The CDR3 extends over 17 amino acids. The sequenced CDR3 bases are TGTGCCAGCAGTGAAGCCGGGACAGGGGTTTCTGGAAATACG. This codes for CASSEAGTGVSGNT. The entire CDR3 sequence reads CASSEAGTGVSGNTLYF.

About this clone itself: Mouse germline and gene names are used. From the germline J gene comes the end of the CDR3, since the read stops 4 residues before it. The chain employs TRBV19 and TRBJ1-2; maybe TRBD1 (5 bases). Germline V CDR1 and CDR2: FNHDT, SITEND (reference sequence). This CDR3 is built from 13 residues. V shed 6 bases and J shed 0 bases, with 9 bases lying between them. Partial CDR3 DNA: TGTGCCAGCAATCAGGGTGCAAACTCC. It codes for CASNQGANS. In full, the CDR3 reads CASNQGANSDYTF.

This clone has more than one count but fewer than ten. Gene labels here are mouse ones. The sequence runs out 4 residues before the end of the CDR3; the remainder is reconstructed from the germline J gene. The chain joins TRBV19 to TRBJ2-5; 8 nucleotides match TRBD1. The CDR3 is made up of 15 amino acids. CDR1 is FNHDT and CDR2 is SITEND in the germline V gene (reference sequence). Partial CDR3 DNA: TGTGCCAGCAGTATTGCCTCAGGGGGCCCAGAC. It translates to CASSIASGGPD. In full, the CDR3 is CASSIASGGPDTQYF.

Points on this clone: All gene names here are mouse names. Read data end 4 residues before the CDR3 end; the end is taken from the germline J gene. The genes are TRBV1 and TRBJ2-2; the match to TRBD2 covers 9 bases. Trimming removed 4 bases from V and 1 base from J; junction bases left unmatched: 4. Per germline, CDR1 NSQYPW and CDR2 LRSPGD (reference sequence). This CDR3 is built from 16 residues. The covered CDR3 bases are TGCACCTGCAGTGGGACTGGGGCTAAAAACACCGGG. This gives the protein CTCSGTGAKNTG. The full CDR3 protein is CTCSGTGAKNTGQLYF.

In this sample, this clone turned up many times. The gene names here belong to mouse. The read gets to within 4 residues of the CDR3 end, and the germline J gene fills in the rest. This chain connects TRBV13-1 to TRBJ2-3; D might be TRBD2 (6 bases). In germline, CDR1 is NSHNY, CDR2 SYGAGN. The ends were cut back, 0 bases at V and 3 bases at J, with 11 bases in the middle. This CDR3 comprises 15 residues. This CDR3 reads CASSDDRGVAETLYF. Incomplete CDR3 DNA: TGTGCCAGCAGTGATGACCGGGGGGTCGCAGAA.

Notes on this clone: TCRdb's protein sequence differs at residue 13 from the translated DNA; the protein presented here follows the DNA. Genes here carry mouse names. The CDR3 end falls 3 residues outside the read, so it is completed with the germline J gene. This chain connects TRBV19 to TRBJ1-3; 7 bases agree with TRBD1. Germline V CDR1 and CDR2: FNHDT, SITEND (reference sequence). Trimming cost V 3 bases and J 1 base; bases outside gene matches: 7. The CDR3 is made up of 16 amino acids. The CDR3 sequence is CASSKRQGVSGNTLYF. The CDR3 bases that were read are TGTGCCAGCAGTAAGAGGCAGGGGGTCTCTGGAAATACG.

This clone was observed a few times. Gene names are the mouse ones. The CDR3 end falls 4 residues outside the read, so it is completed with the germline J gene. Additional DNA sequences in this sample encode the identical CDR3. The chain carries TRBV13-3 and TRBJ1-1; TRBD1 matches 7 bases. Per the germline V gene, CDR1 is NNHDY and CDR2 is SYVADS. Losses at the gene ends were 5 bases for V and 0 bases for J; bases not matched to a gene: 4. This CDR3 has 14 amino acids. The CDR3 is CASRPQGANTEVFF. Partial CDR3 DNA: TGTGCCAGCAGGCCCCAGGGGGCAAACACA.

About this clone itself: Genes and germline come from the mouse. The missing CDR3 end, 4 residues past where the read stops, is filled in from the germline J gene. V gene TRBV13-3 combines with J gene TRBJ2-1, with 7 bases fitting TRBD1. This CDR3 is built from 15 residues. The ends lost 1 base at V and 3 bases at J; junction bases unmatched: 4. Germline CDR1 reads NNHDY; CDR2 reads SYVADS. CDR3 sequence reads: CASSDLAGGYAEQFF. The sequenced part of the CDR3 DNA is TGTGCCAGCAGTGATTTGGCAGGGGGCTATGCT.

With regard to this clone: Gene names are the mouse ones. The read terminates 4 residues ahead of where the CDR3 ends, so the germline J gene completes it. This rearrangement joins TRBV13-3 to TRBJ2-2, with 10 bases lining up with TRBD1. V lost 5 bases and J lost 6; bases outside the gene matches: 4. The CDR3 length is 14 residues. The germline V gene has CDR1 NNHDY and CDR2 SYVADS. The CDR3 sequence: CASSGDRGAGQLYF. The CDR3 bases that were read are TGTGCCAGCAGCGGGGACAGGGGTGCCGGG.

The table lists this clone with many counts. Gene and germline names: mouse. The covered CDR3 bases are TGTGCAAGCAGCTTGGGGGACTGGGGGGGCGAGAGAAAC. Its translation: CASSLGDWGGERN. The whole CDR3 is CASSLGDWGGERNTLYF. The chain has TRBV16 and TRBJ2-4; TRBD2 matches 14 bases. The CDR3 end lies 4 residues beyond the end of the read and is filled in from the germline J gene. Germline V CDR1 and CDR2: SGHSA, FRNQAP. This CDR3 region has 17 residues.

Comments on this clone: Germline and genes: mouse. The sample holds other DNA sequences that translate to the same CDR3. The CDR3 loop reads CASSDGQGSNERLFF. Incomplete CDR3 DNA: TGTGCCAGCAGTGATGGCCAGGGGTCCAACGAA. The chain carries TRBV13-1 and TRBJ1-4; tentative D call: TRBD1 (6 bases). The missing CDR3 end, 4 residues past where the read stops, is filled in from the germline J gene. Trimming cost V 0 bases and J 2 bases, with 8 bases left between them. Germline V gene data show CDR1 as NSHNY and CDR2 as SYGAGN. The CDR3 totals 15 residues.

This clone was seen more than once but under ten times. Gene names refer to mouse genes. The CDR3 sequence is CASSPFGQGQDTQYF. CDR3 bases read: TGTGCCAGCAGTCCCTTCGGACAGGGACAAGAC. The chain has TRBV19 and TRBJ2-5; 8 nucleotides agree with TRBD1. Read data end 4 residues before the CDR3 end; the end is taken from the germline J gene. The CDR3 length is 15 residues. J lost 3 bases, V lost 4 bases, and 7 bases had no gene match. Germline CDR1 FNHDT, CDR2 SITEND (reference sequence).

This clone came up many times. Each gene name is a mouse one. CDR3 region: CASSPRLDYAEQFF. CDR3 DNA, as far as it was read: TGTGCCAGCAGCCCCCGGCTGGATTATGCT. This chain connects TRBV13-3 to TRBJ2-1; no clear D gene. Read sequence stops 4 residues before the CDR3 end, and the germline J gene provides the missing end. Between the trimmed V and J ends, which lost 5 bases and 4 bases, there was a span of 13 bases. The germline V gene encodes CDR1 NNHDY and CDR2 SYVADS. CDR3 length: 14 amino acids.

Comment on this clone: At residue 12, the translated DNA and the protein in TCRdb do not agree; the protein given here is derived from the DNA. Gene names are the mouse ones. Incomplete CDR3 DNA: TGTGCCAGCAACCCTACAGGGGTTGATAATTCGCCC. Translation gives CASNPTGVDNSP. The complete CDR3 protein is CASNPTGVDNSPLYF. The V and J genes are TRBV3 and TRBJ1-6, with 7 bases matching TRBD1. The read comes to an end 3 residues before the CDR3 does, leaving the germline J gene to fill in the end. TRBJ1-6 is assigned to the ORF class and has an uncertain function. Germline V gene lookup returns CDR1 SNHLY and CDR2 FYNGKV (reference sequence). The CDR3 length is 15 residues. J gave up 5 bases and V 7 bases, and 8 bases lay outside the gene matches.

This clone was found a few times. Gene names and germline refer to mouse. The read finishes 4 residues shy of the CDR3 end, and the germline J gene is used to complete it. The V and J genes are TRBV13-3 and TRBJ1-2, with 7 positions matching TRBD1. The CDR3 totals 13 residues. Germline CDR1 is NNHDY and CDR2 is SYVADS. This CDR3 reads CASSDVQGPDYTF. The sequenced part of the CDR3 DNA is TGTGCCAGCAGTGACGTACAGGGGCCC.